This TCR beta chain appears in the sequencing data of a study of identical twins. Findings of the study overall: Conclusions came from cross-sectional statistical analysis, not from following the same donors. Models underestimated TCR alpha sharing (out-of-frame) in monozygotic twins. Reduced insertions were recorded for abundant cord blood beta clonotypes, with no such pattern in memory repertoires. Twin-shared out-of-frame alpha sequences were enriched for low generation probability.

This clonotype was detected many times. Its specificity is not known. Each CDR3 protein is one row after TCRdb ran MiXCR on the 5' RACE reads. Of around 670,000 distinct CDR3 sequences listed, 5.5% to 6.5% were seen once; the top ten hold 1.5% to 2%. Germline loops: CDR1 DFQATT, CDR2 SNEGSKA (reference sequence). The V end lost 4 bases, the J end lost 7 bases, and 13 bases lay between the germline ends. There are 12 residues in the CDR3. Input material: naive T cells sorted from blood. The TCR comes from a man aged 18 to 29 in good health. The chain joins TRBV20-1 to TRBJ1-1; D ambiguous. This CDR3 is CSAIPRFDEAFF. Written as DNA, the CDR3 is TGCAGTGCTATACCCAGGTTCGATGAAGCTTTCTTT.